This record looks at one TCR beta chain sequence and its context. The entry originates in a study of T cells expressing NK-cell markers. As for the study in general: In the group of eight sequenced donors, seven were HCMV-seropositive and one was seronegative.

CDR3 length equals 15 residues. In germline, CDR1 is MNHEY, CDR2 SMNVEV (reference sequence). After re-calling the 5' RACE reads, TCRdb lists one entry per CDR3 protein, DNA absent. Its listing shows some 150,000 distinct CDR3 sequences. The chain uses TRBV27 and TRBJ1-1. Sequenced material: blood T cells: a sorted CD56 or NKG2C T cell subset, CD4+ or CD8+ T cells, or bulk PBMC T cells (not recorded which). This clonotype was obtained from a woman aged 50 to 60 in good health. CDR3 amino acids: CASSLSGGGNTEAFF.